The rows below give T cell receptor beta chains drawn from one sample of a study of low-dose radiotherapy and immunotherapy resistance in tumors. TCRdb reprocessed the reads with MiXCR, giving one entry per CDR3 protein. The sample yields fewer than 110,000 distinct CDR3 sequences, about a fifth seen once. The sample consisted of PBMCs, taken after low-dose radiotherapy plus immunotherapy. The receptor set was obtained from a male donor with prostate cancer. Each CDR3 is given without its conserved first and last residue. A D gene is named only where the DNA matches it firmly.

CDR3 protein: ASSPARAQF; D gene: .; V gene: TRBV7-2
CDR3 protein: ASSSSGKGNSPPH; D gene: .; V gene: TRBV7-6
CDR3 protein: ASRPSGLSRYEQY; D gene: .; V gene: TRBV5-6
CDR3 protein: AWSVEGAGEKLF; D gene: TRBD1; V gene: TRBV30
CDR3 protein: ASSPRGAETQY; D gene: .; V gene: TRBV28
CDR3 protein: ASSFRDRGEETQY; D gene: TRBD1; V gene: TRBV28
CDR3 protein: ASSLPGALEEKLF; D gene: .; V gene: TRBV11-2
CDR3 protein: ASSPDPGGDEQF; D gene: TRBD2; V gene: TRBV5-1
CDR3 protein: AISWGQILETQY; D gene: TRBD1; V gene: TRBV5-1
CDR3 protein: ATSDGGTVETQY; D gene: .; V gene: TRBV24-1
CDR3 protein: ASSLAWGRGQETQY; D gene: .; V gene: TRBV13
CDR3 protein: AISESIGQGTFNEQF; D gene: .; V gene: TRBV10-3
CDR3 protein: ASSLAPRVTDTQY; D gene: .; V gene: TRBV6-1
CDR3 protein: ASSDRRGGSTDTQY; D gene: TRBD2; V gene: TRBV13
CDR3 protein: ASGTGAIYEQY; D gene: .; V gene: TRBV5-1
CDR3 protein: ASSYTTGTGQETQY; D gene: TRBD1; V gene: TRBV6-2/TRBV6-3
CDR3 protein: ASAGTDQETQY; D gene: TRBD1; V gene: TRBV6-6
CDR3 protein: ASSPQGARTEAF; D gene: TRBD1; V gene: TRBV3-1
CDR3 protein: ASSFRGFDGYT; D gene: .; V gene: TRBV5-5
CDR3 protein: ASSLGEGLGRSEQY; D gene: TRBD2; V gene: TRBV7-9
CDR3 protein: ASSSTASGGASHEQY; D gene: .; V gene: TRBV5-1
CDR3 protein: ASSPRDRGTEAF; D gene: .; V gene: TRBV18
CDR3 protein: ASKKGRRGFATNEKLFFFF; D gene: .; V gene: TRBV12-3/TRBV12-4
CDR3 protein: ASSLDQTLAGVQETQY; D gene: TRBD2; V gene: TRBV11-2
CDR3 protein: ASSSTYYNEQF; D gene: .; V gene: TRBV7-9
CDR3 protein: AVGAGGDEQF; D gene: .; V gene: TRBV2
CDR3 protein: ASSFEVLEDTQY; D gene: .; V gene: TRBV5-1
CDR3 protein: ASSSGPPGETQY; D gene: .; V gene: TRBV7-2
CDR3 protein: ASRTGSNSPLH; D gene: TRBD1; V gene: TRBV5-1
CDR3 protein: ASSTVFYEQY; D gene: .; V gene: TRBV2
CDR3 protein: ASSLTVSSQPQH; D gene: .; V gene: TRBV5-1
CDR3 protein: ASIPRVTGELF; D gene: .; V gene: TRBV6-6
CDR3 protein: ASSAGHEQF; D gene: .; V gene: TRBV2
CDR3 protein: ASSRDGGNTEAF; D gene: .; V gene: TRBV7-3
CDR3 protein: ASGRLAQSYEQY; D gene: .; V gene: TRBV2
CDR3 protein: ARWGGPSSYEQY; D gene: .; V gene: TRBV21-1
CDR3 protein: ASSPPAGGLGEQF; D gene: TRBD2; V gene: TRBV6-2/TRBV6-3
CDR3 protein: ASKGSSGNTIY; D gene: .; V gene: TRBV6-1
CDR3 protein: ASSLHSQAF; D gene: .; V gene: TRBV7-8
CDR3 protein: ASRGQGVRGGELF; D gene: TRBD1; V gene: TRBV5-1
CDR3 protein: ASSLQTGNTEAF; D gene: .; V gene: TRBV12-3/TRBV12-4
CDR3 protein: ASSQTGELF; D gene: .; V gene: TRBV9
CDR3 protein: ASSLAVTKGYEQY; D gene: .; V gene: TRBV5-1
CDR3 protein: ASSTRTGDNQETQY; D gene: TRBD1; V gene: TRBV12-3/TRBV12-4
CDR3 protein: SVANRSTYEQY; D gene: .; V gene: TRBV29-1
CDR3 protein: ASSEYRGSDTQY; D gene: .; V gene: TRBV25-1
CDR3 protein: ASSPGPDGREAF; D gene: .; V gene: TRBV11-2
CDR3 protein: ASRQGRGPSRASTDTQY; D gene: .; V gene: TRBV12-3/TRBV12-4
CDR3 protein: ATLGGAYEQY; D gene: TRBD2; V gene: TRBV11-2
CDR3 protein: ASTLGLPSYEQY; D gene: .; V gene: TRBV12-3/TRBV12-4
CDR3 protein: ASRSKTDTQY; D gene: .; V gene: TRBV5-4
CDR3 protein: ASGQSGQETQY; D gene: .; V gene: TRBV12-5
CDR3 protein: ATSREGGTSGPPTYNEQF; D gene: TRBD2; V gene: TRBV15
CDR3 protein: ASSHPAENTGELF; D gene: .; V gene: TRBV3-1
CDR3 protein: ASSPSHRWDYGYT; D gene: .; V gene: TRBV18
CDR3 protein: ASSTDRNEQF; D gene: .; V gene: TRBV6-1
CDR3 protein: ASSPSGETKNIQY; D gene: .; V gene: TRBV4-2
CDR3 protein: ASSIGQIYGYT; D gene: .; V gene: TRBV19
CDR3 protein: ASSQGGLAGAQGEQF; D gene: TRBD2; V gene: TRBV14
CDR3 protein: ASSFWDRGTGELF; D gene: TRBD1; V gene: TRBV12-3/TRBV12-4